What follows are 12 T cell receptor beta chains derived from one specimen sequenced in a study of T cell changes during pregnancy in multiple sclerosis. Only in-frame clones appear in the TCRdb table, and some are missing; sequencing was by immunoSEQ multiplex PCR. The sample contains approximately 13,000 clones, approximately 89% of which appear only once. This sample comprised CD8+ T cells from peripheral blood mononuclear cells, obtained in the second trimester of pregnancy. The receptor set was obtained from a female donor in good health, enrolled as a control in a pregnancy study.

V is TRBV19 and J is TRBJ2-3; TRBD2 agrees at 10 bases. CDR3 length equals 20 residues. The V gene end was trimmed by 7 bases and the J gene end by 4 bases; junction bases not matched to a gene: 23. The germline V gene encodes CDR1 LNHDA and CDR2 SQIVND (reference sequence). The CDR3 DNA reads TGTGCCAGTACTCCCGACGGGCAGGGGATTGAGCGGGGGGGGTCAGATACGCAGTATTTT. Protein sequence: CASTPDGQGIERGGSDTQYF.

CDR3 in DNA: TGTGCCAGCAGCTCCACGGGGTTAGCTAGCGGCCACTACGAGCAGTACTTC. Encoded protein: CASSSTGLASGHYEQYF. This chain joins TRBV7-9 and TRBJ2-7; 7 bases fit TRBD2. Per the germline V gene, CDR1 is SEHNR and CDR2 is FQNEAQ (reference sequence). V trimming: 4 bases; J trimming: 3 bases; junction bases outside the gene matches: 15. The length of the CDR3 is 17 residues.

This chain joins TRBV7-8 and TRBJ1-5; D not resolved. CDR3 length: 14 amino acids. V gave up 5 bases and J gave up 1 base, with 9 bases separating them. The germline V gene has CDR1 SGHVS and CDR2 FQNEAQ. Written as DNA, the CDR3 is TGTGCCAGCAGCCGTCTCTACAGCAATCAGCCCCAGCATTTT. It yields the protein CASSRLYSNQPQHF.

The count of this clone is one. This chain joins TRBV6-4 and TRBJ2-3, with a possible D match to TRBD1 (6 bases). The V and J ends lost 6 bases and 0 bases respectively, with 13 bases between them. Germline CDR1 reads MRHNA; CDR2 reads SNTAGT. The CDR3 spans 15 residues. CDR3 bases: TGTGCCAGCAGCGTATCACAGGGAAGCACAGATACGCAGTATTTT. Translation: CASSVSQGSTDTQYF.

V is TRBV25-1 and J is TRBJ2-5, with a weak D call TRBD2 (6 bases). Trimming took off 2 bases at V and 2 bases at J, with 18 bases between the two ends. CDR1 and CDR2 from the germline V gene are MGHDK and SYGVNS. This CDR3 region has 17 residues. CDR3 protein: CASSEPMWEVGQETQYF. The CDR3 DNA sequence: TGTGCCAGCAGTGAACCAATGTGGGAGGTGGGGCAAGAGACCCAGTACTTC.

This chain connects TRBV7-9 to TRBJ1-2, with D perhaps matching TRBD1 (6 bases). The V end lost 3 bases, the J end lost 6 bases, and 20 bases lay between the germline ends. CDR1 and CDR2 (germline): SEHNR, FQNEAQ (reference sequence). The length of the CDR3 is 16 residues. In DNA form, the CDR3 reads TGTGCCAGCAGCTTTATACAGGGATACGGTCTCGATGGCTACACCTTC. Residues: CASSFIQGYGLDGYTF. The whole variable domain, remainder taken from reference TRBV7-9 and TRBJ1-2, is DTGVSQNPRHKITKRGQNVTFRCDPISEHNRLYWYRQTLGQGPEFLTYFQNEAQLEKSRLLSDRFSAERPKGSFSTLEIQRTEQGDSAMYLCASSFIQGYGLDGYTFGSGTRLTVV.

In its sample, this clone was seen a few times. CDR3 sequence reads: CASSPASPSGNTIYF. Written as DNA, the CDR3 is TGTGCCAGCAGCCCGGCTAGTCCCTCTGGAAACACCATATATTTT. V and J are TRBV9 and TRBJ1-3; D is unclear. Trimming shortened V by 4 bases and J by 0 bases, and 11 bases separated the two germline ends. Looked up from germline, CDR1 is SGDLS and CDR2 is YYNGEE. CDR3 length: 15 residues.

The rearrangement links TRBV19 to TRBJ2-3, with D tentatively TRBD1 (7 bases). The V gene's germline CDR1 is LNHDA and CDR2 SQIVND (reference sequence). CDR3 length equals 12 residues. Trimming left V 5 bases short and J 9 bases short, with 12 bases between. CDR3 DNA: TGTGCCAGTAGTGTCAGGGGGGACACGCAGTATTTT. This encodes CASSVRGDTQYF. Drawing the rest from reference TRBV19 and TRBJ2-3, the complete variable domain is DGGITQSPKYLFRKEGQNVTLSCEQNLNHDAMYWYRQDPGQGLRLIYYSQIVNDFQKGDIAEGYSVSREKKESFPLTVTSAQKNPTAFYLCASSVRGDTQYFGPGTRLTVL.

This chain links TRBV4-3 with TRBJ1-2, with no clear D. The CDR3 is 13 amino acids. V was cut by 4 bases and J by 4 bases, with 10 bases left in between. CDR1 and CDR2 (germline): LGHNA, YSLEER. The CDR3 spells CASSLGLSYGYTF. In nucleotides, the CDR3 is TGCGCCAGCAGCCTAGGACTGTCCTATGGCTACACCTTC.

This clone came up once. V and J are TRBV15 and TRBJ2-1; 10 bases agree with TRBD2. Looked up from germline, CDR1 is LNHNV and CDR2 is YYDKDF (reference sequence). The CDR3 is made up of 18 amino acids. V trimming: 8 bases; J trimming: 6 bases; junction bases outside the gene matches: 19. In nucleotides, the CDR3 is TGTGCCACCTCAGAACAGGGGTATAGCGGGAGGACCTCCAATGAGCAGTTCTTC. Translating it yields CATSEQGYSGRTSNEQFF.

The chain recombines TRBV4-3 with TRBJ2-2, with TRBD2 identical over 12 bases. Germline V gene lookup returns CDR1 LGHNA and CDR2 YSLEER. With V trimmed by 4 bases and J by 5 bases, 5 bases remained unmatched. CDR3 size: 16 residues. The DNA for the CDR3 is TGCGCCAGCAGCCCCGGACTAGCGGGACGAACCGGGGAGCTGTTTTTT. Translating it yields CASSPGLAGRTGELFF.

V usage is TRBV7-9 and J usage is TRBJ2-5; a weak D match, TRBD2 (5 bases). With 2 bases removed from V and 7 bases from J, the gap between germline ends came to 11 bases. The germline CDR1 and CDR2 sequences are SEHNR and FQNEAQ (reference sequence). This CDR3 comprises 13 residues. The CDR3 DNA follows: TGTGCCAGCAGCTTACCCCGACGGGGGACCCAGTACTTC. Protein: CASSLPRRGTQYF. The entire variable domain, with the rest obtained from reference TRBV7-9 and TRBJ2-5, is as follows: DTGVSQNPRHKITKRGQNVTFRCDPISEHNRLYWYRQTLGQGPEFLTYFQNEAQLEKSRLLSDRFSAERPKGSFSTLEIQRTEQGDSAMYLCASSLPRRGTQYFGPGTRLLVL.